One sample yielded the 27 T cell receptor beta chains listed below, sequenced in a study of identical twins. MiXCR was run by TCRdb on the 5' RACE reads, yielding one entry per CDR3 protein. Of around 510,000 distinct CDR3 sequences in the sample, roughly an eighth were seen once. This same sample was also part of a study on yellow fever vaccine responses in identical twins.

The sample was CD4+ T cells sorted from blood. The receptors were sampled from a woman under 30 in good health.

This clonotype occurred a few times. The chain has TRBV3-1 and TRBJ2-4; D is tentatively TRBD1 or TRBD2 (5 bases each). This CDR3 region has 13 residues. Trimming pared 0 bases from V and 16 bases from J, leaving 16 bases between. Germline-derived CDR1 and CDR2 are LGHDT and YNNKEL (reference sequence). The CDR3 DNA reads TGTGCCAGCAGCCAAGATTCAGGGACCGTTTCTTACTTC. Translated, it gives CASSQDSGTVSYF.

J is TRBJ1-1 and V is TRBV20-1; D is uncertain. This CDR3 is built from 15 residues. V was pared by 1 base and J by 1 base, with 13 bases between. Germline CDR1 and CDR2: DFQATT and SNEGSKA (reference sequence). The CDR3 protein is CSARGPGVTNTEAFF. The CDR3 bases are TGCAGTGCTAGAGGCCCCGGAGTTACGAACACTGAAGCTTTCTTT.

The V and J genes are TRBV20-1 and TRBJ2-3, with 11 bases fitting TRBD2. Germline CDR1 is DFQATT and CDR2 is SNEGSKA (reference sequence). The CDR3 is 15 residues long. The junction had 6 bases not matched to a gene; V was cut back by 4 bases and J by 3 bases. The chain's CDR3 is CSANSPSGGTDTQYF. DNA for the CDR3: TGCAGTGCTAATTCCCCTAGCGGGGGGACAGATACGCAGTATTTT.

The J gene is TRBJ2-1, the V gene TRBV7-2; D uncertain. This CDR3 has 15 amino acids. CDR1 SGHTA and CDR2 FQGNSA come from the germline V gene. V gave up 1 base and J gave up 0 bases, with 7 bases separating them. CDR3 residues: CASSLGAVSYNEQFF. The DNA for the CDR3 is TGTGCCAGCAGCTTAGGAGCCGTCTCCTACAATGAGCAGTTCTTC.

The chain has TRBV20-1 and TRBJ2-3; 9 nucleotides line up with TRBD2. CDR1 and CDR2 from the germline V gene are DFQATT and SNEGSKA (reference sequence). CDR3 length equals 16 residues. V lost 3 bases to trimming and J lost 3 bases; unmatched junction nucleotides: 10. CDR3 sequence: CSASRVASGRTDTQYF. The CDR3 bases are TGCAGTGCTAGCCGGGTTGCGAGCGGGAGGACAGATACGCAGTATTTT.

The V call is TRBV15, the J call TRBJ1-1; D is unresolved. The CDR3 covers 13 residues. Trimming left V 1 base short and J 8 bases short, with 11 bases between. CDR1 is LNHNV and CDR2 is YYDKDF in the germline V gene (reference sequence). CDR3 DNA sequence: TGTGCCACCAGCAGAGCGGTCCAGGTGGAAGCTTTCTTT. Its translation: CATSRAVQVEAFF.

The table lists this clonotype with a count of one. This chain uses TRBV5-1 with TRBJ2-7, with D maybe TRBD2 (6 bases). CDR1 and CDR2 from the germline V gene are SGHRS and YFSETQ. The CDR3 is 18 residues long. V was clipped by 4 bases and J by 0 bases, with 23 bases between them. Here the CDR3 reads CASSLAGGGTISSYEQYF. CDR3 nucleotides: TGCGCCAGCAGCCTGGCTGGGGGAGGAACAATAAGCTCCTACGAGCAGTACTTC.

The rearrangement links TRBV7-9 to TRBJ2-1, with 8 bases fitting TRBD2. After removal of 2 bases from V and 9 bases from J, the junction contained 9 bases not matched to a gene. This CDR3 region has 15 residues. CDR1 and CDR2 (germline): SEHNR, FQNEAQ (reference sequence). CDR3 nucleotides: TGTGCCAGCAGCTTAAGCGCGGGAGGAGCGGTTGAGCAGTTCTTC. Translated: CASSLSAGGAVEQFF. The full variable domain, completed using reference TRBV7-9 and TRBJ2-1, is DTGVSQNPRHKITKRGQNVTFRCDPISEHNRLYWYRQTLGQGPEFLTYFQNEAQLEKSRLLSDRFSAERPKGSFSTLEIQRTEQGDSAMYLCASSLSAGGAVEQFFGPGTRLTVL.

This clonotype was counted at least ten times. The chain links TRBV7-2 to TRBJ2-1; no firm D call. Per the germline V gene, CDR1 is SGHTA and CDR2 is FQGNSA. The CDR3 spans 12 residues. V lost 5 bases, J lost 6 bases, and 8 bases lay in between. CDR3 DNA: TGTGCCAGCAGCCTTGGGCTCAATGAGCAGTTCTTC. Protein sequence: CASSLGLNEQFF.

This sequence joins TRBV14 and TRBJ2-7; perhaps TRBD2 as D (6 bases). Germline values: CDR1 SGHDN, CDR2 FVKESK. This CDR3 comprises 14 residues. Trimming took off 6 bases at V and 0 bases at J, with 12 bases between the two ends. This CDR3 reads CASRSGTDSYEQYF. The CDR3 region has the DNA TGTGCCAGCAGGTCCGGGACTGACTCCTACGAGCAGTACTTC.

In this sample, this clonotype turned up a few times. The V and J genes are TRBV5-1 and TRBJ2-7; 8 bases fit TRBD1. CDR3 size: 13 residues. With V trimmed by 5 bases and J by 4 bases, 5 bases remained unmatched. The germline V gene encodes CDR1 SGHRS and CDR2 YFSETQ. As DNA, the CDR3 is TGCGCCAGCAGGTCAACAGGGGGGTACGAGCAGTACTTC. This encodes CASRSTGGYEQYF.

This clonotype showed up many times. The CDR3 DNA is TGCAGCGTTGTAGGTAGCGGGGAGACCTACGAGCAGTACTTC. Residues: CSVVGSGETYEQYF. The J gene is TRBJ2-7, the V gene TRBV29-1, with TRBD2 identical over 8 bases. V was pared by 4 bases and J by 2 bases, with 7 bases of the junction left unmatched. The germline V gene encodes CDR1 SQVTM and CDR2 ANQGSEA. The CDR3 extends over 14 amino acids.

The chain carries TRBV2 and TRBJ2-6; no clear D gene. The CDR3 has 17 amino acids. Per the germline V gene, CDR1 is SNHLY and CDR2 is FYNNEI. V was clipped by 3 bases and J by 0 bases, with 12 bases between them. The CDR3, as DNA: TGTGCCAGCAGTGAGAGCCGAAAGGTCTCTGGGGCCAACGTCCTGACTTTC. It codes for CASSESRKVSGANVLTF.

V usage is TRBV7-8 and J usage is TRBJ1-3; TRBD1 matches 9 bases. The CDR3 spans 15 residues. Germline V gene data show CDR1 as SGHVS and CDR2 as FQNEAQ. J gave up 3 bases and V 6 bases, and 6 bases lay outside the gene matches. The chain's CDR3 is CASSQQGAVGNTIYF. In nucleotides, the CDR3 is TGTGCCAGCAGTCAACAGGGGGCAGTTGGAAACACCATATATTTT.

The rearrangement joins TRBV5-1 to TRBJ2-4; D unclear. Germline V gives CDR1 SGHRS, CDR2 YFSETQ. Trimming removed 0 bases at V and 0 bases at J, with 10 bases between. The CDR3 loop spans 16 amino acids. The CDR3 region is CASSLESELAKNIQYF. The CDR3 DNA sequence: TGCGCCAGCAGCTTGGAGAGTGAACTAGCCAAAAACATTCAGTACTTC.

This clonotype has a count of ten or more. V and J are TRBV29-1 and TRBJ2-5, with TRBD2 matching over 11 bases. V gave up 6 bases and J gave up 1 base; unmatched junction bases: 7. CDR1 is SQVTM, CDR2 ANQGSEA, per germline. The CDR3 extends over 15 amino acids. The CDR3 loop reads CSVGRGTSGQETQYF. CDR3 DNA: TGCAGCGTGGGTAGAGGGACTAGCGGCCAAGAGACCCAGTACTTC.

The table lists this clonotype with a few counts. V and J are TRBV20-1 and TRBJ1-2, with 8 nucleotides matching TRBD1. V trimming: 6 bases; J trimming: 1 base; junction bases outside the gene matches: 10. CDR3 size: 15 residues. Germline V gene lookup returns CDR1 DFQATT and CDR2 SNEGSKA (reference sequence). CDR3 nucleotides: TGCAGTGCGATCCTCGGACAGGGTGGTAACTATGGCTACACCTTC. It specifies CSAILGQGGNYGYTF.

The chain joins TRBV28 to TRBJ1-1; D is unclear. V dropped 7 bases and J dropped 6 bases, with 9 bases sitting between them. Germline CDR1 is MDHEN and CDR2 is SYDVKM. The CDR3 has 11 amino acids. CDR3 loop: CASNLWPEAFF. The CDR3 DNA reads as TGTGCCAGCAACCTTTGGCCTGAAGCTTTCTTT.

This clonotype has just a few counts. CDR3 region: CSVEGTSGRAPNEQFF. DNA for the CDR3: TGCAGCGTTGAGGGGACTAGCGGGAGGGCCCCCAATGAGCAGTTCTTC. The chain is built from TRBV29-1 and TRBJ2-1; the match to TRBD2 covers 16 bases. The germline gives CDR1 SQVTM, CDR2 ANQGSEA. The V and J ends lost 3 bases and 6 bases, in that order; junction bases with no gene match: 5. The CDR3 length is 16 residues.

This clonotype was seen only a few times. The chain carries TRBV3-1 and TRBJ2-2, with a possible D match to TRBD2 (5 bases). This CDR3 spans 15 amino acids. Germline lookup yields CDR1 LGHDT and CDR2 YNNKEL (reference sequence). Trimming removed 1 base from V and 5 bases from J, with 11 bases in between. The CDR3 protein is CASSQGAVRTGELFF. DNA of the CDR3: TGTGCCAGCAGCCAAGGAGCGGTTCGGACCGGGGAGCTGTTTTTT. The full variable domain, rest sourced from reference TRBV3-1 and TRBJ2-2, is DTAVSQTPKYLVTQMGNDKSIKCEQNLGHDTMYWYKQDSKKFLKIMFSYNNKELIINETVPNRFSPKSPDKAHLNLHINSLELGDSAVYFCASSQGAVRTGELFFGEGSRLTVL.

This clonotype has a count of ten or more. The CDR3, as DNA: TGTGCCAGCAGTTTTGGGGACAGGGCAATAGGTGGCGAGCAGTACTTC. Protein: CASSFGDRAIGGEQYF. V is TRBV12-3 or TRBV12-4 and J is TRBJ2-7; 9 positions agree with TRBD1. J gave up 6 bases and V 3 bases, and 12 bases lay outside the gene matches. There are 16 residues in the CDR3.

CDR3 sequence (DNA): TGTGCCAGCAGTCCGACAGGGGAGGCCAACAATGAGCAGTTCTTC. This gives the protein CASSPTGEANNEQFF. The chain links TRBV2 to TRBJ2-1; 8 bases match TRBD1. Losses at the gene ends were 5 bases for V and 5 bases for J; bases not matched to a gene: 8. CDR3 length equals 15 residues. Germline CDR1 is SNHLY and CDR2 is FYNNEI.

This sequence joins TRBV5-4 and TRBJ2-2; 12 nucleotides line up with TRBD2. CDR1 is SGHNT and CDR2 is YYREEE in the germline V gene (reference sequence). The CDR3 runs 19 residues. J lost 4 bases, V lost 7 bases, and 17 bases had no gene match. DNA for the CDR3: TGTGCCAGCCGCTCCCATTGGGCTAGCGGGAGGGCGGGCACCGGGGAGCTGTTTTTT. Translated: CASRSHWASGRAGTGELFF.

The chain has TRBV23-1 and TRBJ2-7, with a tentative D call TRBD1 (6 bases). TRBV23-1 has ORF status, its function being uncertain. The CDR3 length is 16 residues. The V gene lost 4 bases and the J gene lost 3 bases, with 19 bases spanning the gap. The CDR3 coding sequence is TGCGCCAGCAGTCGCCCGAAACAGGGTCTTATCTACGAGCAGTACTTC. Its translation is CASSRPKQGLIYEQYF.

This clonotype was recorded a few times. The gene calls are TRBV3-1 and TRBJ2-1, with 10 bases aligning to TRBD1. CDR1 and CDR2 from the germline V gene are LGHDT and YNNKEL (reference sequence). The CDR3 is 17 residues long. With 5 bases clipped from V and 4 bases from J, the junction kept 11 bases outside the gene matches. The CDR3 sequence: CASSARDRGAGYNEQFF. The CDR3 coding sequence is TGTGCCAGCAGCGCCCGGGACAGGGGCGCTGGGTACAATGAGCAGTTCTTC.

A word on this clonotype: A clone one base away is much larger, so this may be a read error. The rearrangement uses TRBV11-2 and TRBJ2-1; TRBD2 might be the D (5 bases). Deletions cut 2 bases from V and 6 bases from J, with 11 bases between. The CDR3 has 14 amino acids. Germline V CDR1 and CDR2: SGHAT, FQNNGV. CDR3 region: CASSLTGSGNEQFF. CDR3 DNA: TGTGCCAGCAGCTTAACGGGGTCGGGCAATGAGCAGTTCTTC.

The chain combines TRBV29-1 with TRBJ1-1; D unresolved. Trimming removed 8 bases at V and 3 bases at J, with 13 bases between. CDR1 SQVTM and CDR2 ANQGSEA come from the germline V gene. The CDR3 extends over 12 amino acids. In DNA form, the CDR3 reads TGCAGCCTCAGACTCGGGGACACTGAAGCTTTCTTT. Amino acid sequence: CSLRLGDTEAFF.